The 12 T cell receptor beta chains listed next were all sequenced from one sample in a study of beta chain features in type 1 diabetes. What was sequenced were expressed TCRB transcripts, since all of the isolated RNA had been reverse transcribed. Libraries were prepared by immunoSEQ multiplex PCR; TCRdb keeps only in-frame clonotypes and omits some of them. The data show approximately 140,000 clones, 6% to 7.5% seen once. Sequenced sample: central memory CD4+ T cells from blood. These receptors originate from a woman in her twenties or thirties in good health.

This clone was detected a few times. The V call is TRBV5-1, the J call TRBJ1-1; no firm D call. V lost 6 bases and J lost 0, with 12 bases in between. The CDR3 runs to 14 residues. Germline CDR1 SGHRS, CDR2 YFSETQ. The chain's CDR3 is CASNPSTMNTEAFF. The CDR3 bases are TGCGCCAGCAACCCCAGTACAATGAACACTGAAGCTTTCTTT.

The V and J genes are TRBV2 and TRBJ1-2; 9 positions agree with TRBD1. This CDR3 is 16 amino acids long. Germline lookup yields CDR1 SNHLY and CDR2 FYNNEI. V was pared by 5 bases and J by 4 bases, with 11 bases of the junction left unmatched. The CDR3 protein is CASSPIGDRAGYGYTF. The DNA for the CDR3 is TGTGCCAGCAGTCCCATCGGGGACAGGGCTGGCTATGGCTACACCTTC. Drawing the rest from reference TRBV2 and TRBJ1-2, the complete variable domain is EPEVTQTPSHQVTQMGQEVILRCVPISNHLYFYWYRQILGQKVEFLVSFYNNEISEKSEIFDDQFSVERPDGSNFTLKIRSTKLEDSAMYFCASSPIGDRAGYGYTFGSGTRLTVV.

The V call is TRBV28, the J call TRBJ1-2, with a possible D match to TRBD1 (5 bases). From germline, CDR1 is MDHEN and CDR2 SYDVKM. The CDR3 has 14 residues. The V and J ends lost 3 bases and 4 bases respectively, with 12 bases between them. The CDR3 sequence: CASSLGSRAYGYTF. CDR3 in DNA: TGTGCCAGCAGTTTGGGTTCCAGGGCCTATGGCTACACCTTC.

This clone was observed a handful of times. CDR3 loop: CASTPEGRRHYNEQFF. The CDR3 DNA reads TGTGCCAGCACCCCGGAGGGGAGGAGGCACTACAATGAGCAGTTCTTC. The J gene is TRBJ2-1, the V gene TRBV25-1, with D possibly matching TRBD2 (6 bases). This CDR3 is built from 16 residues. Trimming left V 7 bases short and J 3 bases short, with 19 bases between. Germline CDR1 and CDR2: MGHDK and SYGVNS.

This clone was found a few times. The J gene is TRBJ1-4, the V gene TRBV6-1; D is perhaps TRBD1 (5 bases). CDR1 and CDR2 (germline): MNHNS, SASEGT. Trimming removed 10 bases from V and 5 bases from J, with 14 bases in between. The CDR3 contains 13 residues. CDR3 sequence (DNA): TGTGCCACCAAAAGGACACGCAATGAAAAACTGTTTTTT. Protein: CATKRTRNEKLFF.

In this sample, this clone turned up a few times. J is TRBJ2-1 and V is TRBV9, with 7 bases identical to TRBD2. Trimming at V came to 3 bases and at J to 5 bases, leaving 14 bases not matched to a gene. This CDR3 is built from 17 residues. Germline V gene sequence: CDR1 SGDLS, CDR2 YYNGEE. CDR3 amino acids: CASSAKDRTRLHNEQFF. The CDR3 DNA reads as TGTGCCAGCAGCGCAAAGGACCGGACTAGACTGCACAATGAGCAGTTCTTC.

The chain couples TRBV7-9 to TRBJ2-1, with D possibly being TRBD1 (7 bases). The CDR3 has 15 amino acids. CDR1 and CDR2 from the germline V gene are SEHNR and FQNEAQ (reference sequence). Trimming removed 5 bases at V and 4 bases at J, with 15 bases between. CDR3 nucleotide sequence: TGTGCCAGCAGCCCTCGACAGGGAGGATACAATGAGCAGTTCTTC. It yields the protein CASSPRQGGYNEQFF.

The sample holds a few counts of this clone. The genes are TRBV9 and TRBJ2-1; 7 nucleotides agree with TRBD2. Looked up from germline, CDR1 is SGDLS and CDR2 is YYNGEE. This CDR3 region has 15 residues. The V gene end was trimmed by 4 bases and the J gene end by 6 bases; junction bases not matched to a gene: 10. CDR3 sequence reads: CASSTRAGLGNEQFF. CDR3 DNA: TGTGCCAGCAGCACCCGGGCCGGACTAGGCAATGAGCAGTTCTTC.

This clone was detected a few times. V is TRBV5-1 and J is TRBJ2-1; a possible D gene is TRBD2 (6 bases). Germline V lookup: CDR1 SGHRS, CDR2 YFSETQ. The CDR3 totals 15 residues. The ends were cut back, 7 bases at V and 4 bases at J, with 18 bases in the middle. In DNA, the CDR3 is TGCGCCAGCTCACATCGGGCGGGACTGTACAATGAGCAGTTCTTC. Protein sequence: CASSHRAGLYNEQFF.

This clone was counted only a few times. The chain uses TRBV7-6 and TRBJ2-1; possibly TRBD2 for D (5 bases). The germline V and J ends were trimmed by 3 bases and 4 bases, with 10 bases remaining between them. Germline lookup yields CDR1 SGHVS and CDR2 FNYEAQ. CDR3 length: 14 amino acids. The CDR3 loop is CASSFPGLYNEQFF. Here the CDR3 DNA reads TGTGCCAGCAGCTTTCCCGGACTTTACAATGAGCAGTTCTTC. Variable domain in full (rest from reference TRBV7-6 and TRBJ2-1): GAGVSQSPRYKVTKRGQDVALRCDPISGHVSLYWYRQALGQGPEFLTYFNYEAQQDKSGLPNDRFSAERPEGSISTLTIQRTEQRDSAMYRCASSFPGLYNEQFFGPGTRLTVL.

At least ten counts were recorded for this clone. The rearrangement uses TRBV5-6 and TRBJ2-3; D gene ambiguous. The CDR3 runs 12 residues. The ends were cut back, 4 bases at V and 9 bases at J, with 12 bases in the middle. Germline V lookup: CDR1 SGHDT, CDR2 YYEEEE. The CDR3: CASSLTPATQYF. The DNA for the CDR3 is TGTGCCAGCAGCCTCACCCCAGCGACGCAGTATTTT.

V gene TRBV10-3 combines with J gene TRBJ2-7; 11 bases map to TRBD2. Losses at the gene ends were 6 bases for V and 4 bases for J; bases not matched to a gene: 5. Germline V gene data show CDR1 as ENHRY and CDR2 as SYGVKD. CDR3 length: 14 residues. CDR3 DNA: TGTGCCATCAGATTAGCGGGAGGGTCTTACGAGCAGTACTTC. Encoded protein: CAIRLAGGSYEQYF.